One T cell receptor (beta chain) is described in this entry. Its antigen is as yet unknown. This CDR3 comprises 16 residues. Germline values: CDR1 SGHVS, CDR2 FQNEAQ. V dropped 4 bases and J dropped 4; count of bases not matched to a gene: 8. The source of the sample is a study of T cells in Graves' hyperthyroidism and ophthalmopathy. Whole-study results and caveats: Before onset, ophthalmopathy was predicted by the model a median roughly 6.8 months earlier.

Fresh peripheral blood, 10 ml, was the source of the PBMCs. Authors of the study amplified TCR beta CDR3 regions from RNA transcripts. The primer set for the first-round RT-PCR of the TCR CDR3 was HTBI. Using its own MiXCR run on the multiplex PCR reads, TCRdb lists one record per CDR3 protein. Of a few hundred thousand distinct CDR3 sequences listed, about 14% were seen once; the top ten hold about 18%. Source material: blood. The rearrangement links TRBV7-8 to TRBJ2-3; TRBD2 matches 10 bases. This receptor was identified in a woman aged 25 to 45 with Graves' ophthalmopathy. The CDR3 region has the DNA TGTGCCAGCAGCTGGGGGGTAGCGGGGGGTGCAGATACGCAGTATTTT. Protein sequence: CASSWGVAGGADTQYF.